This paragraph covers one TCR beta chain sequence. Germline V gene sequence: CDR1 SGHRS, CDR2 YFSETQ. The V gene end was trimmed by 3 bases and the J gene end by 1 base; junction bases not matched to a gene: 7. This CDR3 region has 16 residues. This specimen belongs to a study of blood T cell repertoires in COVID-19. At the level of the study: Spain, Italy and the United States supplied samples that represented acute and convalescent COVID-19.

Enrollees, about 18 to 90 years old, lived in around 23 US areas. Grouping used clinical history reported by participants in a survey and questionnaire. In the original workflow: Nucleated cell number was recorded as an estimate derived from reference gene primer amplification. The table came from immunoSEQ multiplex PCR; TCRdb's copy has only in-frame clones and leaves some out. V, J and clone size reflect that table, while D and trimming were determined from the DNA. The table has approximately 200,000 clones, over 80% seen once. The sequence derives from a woman under 40 who had been exposed to COVID-19. The sample taken for sequencing was PBMCs or T cells enriched from blood (not recorded which). The genes are TRBV5-1 and TRBJ2-7, with 10 bases lining up with TRBD2. The CDR3 region is CASSYASSGSSYEQYF. CDR3 DNA sequence: TGCGCCAGCAGCTATGCTTCTAGCGGGAGTTCCTACGAGCAGTACTTC.